These 22 T cell receptor beta chains were all obtained from the same sample, sequenced in a study of T cells expressing NK-cell markers (dated by TCRdb to the early 2020s). Library preparation employed 5' RACE. Sequencing took place on an Illumina HiSeq 2000. TCRdb reprocessed the reads, reporting each CDR3 protein sequence once and no DNA. Per the sample table, the count is some 500,000 distinct CDR3 sequences. More than 1.4% of the sample belongs to the ten largest clones. Material for sequencing was blood T cells: a sorted CD56 or NKG2C T cell subset, CD4+ or CD8+ T cells, or bulk PBMC T cells (not recorded which). The receptors stem from a woman aged 50 to 60 in good health. Donor details come from another sample of the same person, matched by shared clones.

The chain carries TRBV5-1 and TRBJ2-1; TCRdb selects TRBD2, and the lack of DNA leaves this call unchecked. CDR1 and CDR2 (germline): SGHRS, YFSETQ. The length of the CDR3 is 18 residues. This CDR3 reads CASSIGLAGTNSYNEQFF.

V is TRBV4-2 and J is TRBJ2-2; the TCRdb D gene call, TRBD1, has no DNA to confirm it. The germline gives CDR1 LGHNA, CDR2 YNFKEQ. The CDR3 runs to 16 residues. This chain's CDR3 is CASSRGTGVFWGELFF.

The chain combines TRBV20-1 with TRBJ2-3; TCRdb's assignment of TRBD1 cannot be checked, as there is no DNA. The CDR3 sequence is 13 residues long. Per the germline V gene, CDR1 is DFQATT and CDR2 is SNEGSKA (reference sequence). The CDR3 protein is CSARSVGPDTQYF.

V gene TRBV12-3 or TRBV12-4 combines with J gene TRBJ2-7; TCRdb's D call of TRBD2 is untestable without DNA. The CDR3 totals 17 residues. CDR3 sequence reads: CASSSGLAILNSYEQYF.

This rearrangement joins TRBV20-1 to TRBJ1-1; as DNA is missing, the TRBD1 call by TCRdb cannot be tested. Looked up from germline, CDR1 is DFQATT and CDR2 is SNEGSKA (reference sequence). The CDR3 has 11 residues. The CDR3 sequence: CSARTPGEAFF.

The rearrangement joins TRBV20-1 to TRBJ2-7; TCRdb reports TRBD2, a call that lacks DNA to check it against. CDR1 is DFQATT, CDR2 SNEGSKA, per germline (reference sequence). CDR3 size: 14 residues. CDR3 in amino acids: CSARTSGLQEEQYF.

The genes are TRBV5-1 and TRBJ2-1; TCRdb picks TRBD1, but there is no DNA to check that call. The CDR3 loop spans 14 amino acids. CDR1 is SGHRS, CDR2 YFSETQ, per germline. The CDR3 protein is CASSTGRIDLRQFF. Variable domain in full (rest from reference TRBV5-1 and TRBJ2-1): KAGVTQTPRYLIKTRGQQVTLSCSPISGHRSVSWYQQTPGQGLQFLFEYFSETQRNKGNFPGRFSGRQFSNSRSEMNVSTLELGDSALYLCASSTGRIDLRQFFGPGTRLTVL.

The CDR3 protein is CASRKGNTGELFF. The chain combines TRBV12-3 or TRBV12-4 with TRBJ2-2. The CDR3 spans 13 residues.

This chain joins TRBV20-1 and TRBJ2-5. The CDR3 covers 12 residues. The germline CDR1 and CDR2 sequences are DFQATT and SNEGSKA (reference sequence). Here the CDR3 reads CSASDYQETQYF.

The V gene is TRBV12-3 or TRBV12-4, the J gene TRBJ2-1; without DNA, the TCRdb call of TRBD2 cannot be checked. This CDR3 has 14 residues. The CDR3 protein is CASSSSGREDEQFF.

J is TRBJ2-3 and V is TRBV10-3; with no DNA, the TCRdb D assignment of TRBD1 cannot be verified. Germline CDR1 reads ENHRY; CDR2 reads SYGVKD. This CDR3 has 12 residues. The CDR3 here is CAATGSPDTQYF.

CDR3 loop: CSVHAGSAGANVLTF. This sequence joins TRBV29-1 and TRBJ2-6. CDR1 SQVTM and CDR2 ANQGSEA come from the germline V gene. The CDR3 length is 15 residues.

The chain's CDR3 is CSVEEMAGIGYTF. This chain joins TRBV29-1 and TRBJ1-2; lacking DNA, the TRBD1 call made by TCRdb goes unchecked. CDR1 is SQVTM, CDR2 ANQGSEA, per germline. This CDR3 comprises 13 residues. The full variable domain, its missing parts supplied by reference TRBV29-1 and TRBJ1-2, is SAVISQKPSRDICQRGTSLTIQCQVDSQVTMMFWYRQQPGQSLTLIATANQGSEATYESGFVIDKFPISRPNLTFSTLTVSNMSPEDSSIYLCSVEEMAGIGYTFGSGTRLTVV.

The chain has TRBV11-2 and TRBJ2-7; without DNA, the TCRdb call of TRBD1 cannot be checked. This CDR3 region has 14 residues. The V gene's germline CDR1 is SGHAT and CDR2 FQNNGV. CDR3 residues: CASRQVRTSYEQYF.

The rearrangement joins TRBV9 to TRBJ2-2; absent DNA, TCRdb's TRBD2 call cannot be checked. Germline V CDR1 and CDR2: SGDLS, YYNGEE. The CDR3 has 15 amino acids. The CDR3 here is CASSEGLLNTGELFF.

The chain carries TRBV5-1 and TRBJ1-2; TCRdb reports TRBD1, a call that lacks DNA to check it against. The CDR3 covers 14 residues. From germline, CDR1 is SGHRS and CDR2 YFSETQ. CDR3 region: CASTYVQGVTGYTF.

The gene calls are TRBV4-1 and TRBJ2-5; no DNA is available, so the TRBD2 call from TCRdb remains unchecked. The CDR3 has 15 amino acids. The germline CDR1 and CDR2 sequences are MGHRA and YSYEKL. The CDR3 protein is CASSQVGLAPETQYF.

The chain carries TRBV24-1 and TRBJ2-7; the TCRdb D gene call, TRBD1, has no DNA to confirm it. In germline, CDR1 is KGHDR, CDR2 SFDVKD. This CDR3 spans 13 amino acids. CDR3 protein: CATRASGGREQYF.

The V call is TRBV28, the J call TRBJ1-1; TCRdb outputs TRBD1, but without DNA this stays unchecked. The germline CDR1 and CDR2 sequences are MDHEN and SYDVKM. The CDR3 spans 14 residues. The CDR3 spells CASSPHRGYTEAFF.

The chain carries TRBV10-3 and TRBJ2-5; TCRdb gives TRBD2 as the D gene, but with no DNA this cannot be confirmed. The germline V gene has CDR1 ENHRY and CDR2 SYGVKD. The CDR3 has 15 amino acids. CDR3 sequence reads: CAIGRVAGVGETQYF.

The gene calls are TRBV6-1 and TRBJ1-2. CDR3 size: 11 residues. CDR1 is MNHNS and CDR2 is SASEGT in the germline V gene. The CDR3 here is CASVVAYGYTF.

The rearrangement joins TRBV6-4 to TRBJ2-1; there is no DNA to check the TCRdb D call of TRBD2. The V gene's germline CDR1 is MRHNA and CDR2 SNTAGT. This CDR3 contains 14 residues. Here the CDR3 reads CASSPGLIPHEQFF.